This entry lists 23 T cell receptor beta chains sequenced from one sample in a study of shared clonotypes between healthy human individuals. TCRdb keeps only in-frame clones here, not all; method: immunoSEQ multiplex PCR. Of 950,000 to 1,200,000 clones in the sample, 77% are singletons; the top ten hold 0.85% to 1%. The sample comprised memory CD4+ T cells from PBMCs. Subset given: CD45RA-negative fraction. These receptors all stem from a man aged 18-30 years in good health. Some clones in this sample may be carry-over from other donors' samples.

This clone came up once. The chain is built from TRBV5-1 and TRBJ1-3; D is undetermined. The CDR3 is made up of 15 amino acids. Germline-derived CDR1 and CDR2 are SGHRS and YFSETQ. The germline V and J ends were trimmed by 4 bases and 5 bases, with 16 bases remaining between them. Here the CDR3 reads CASSPGVNSRNTIYF. DNA of the CDR3: TGCGCCAGCAGCCCCGGGGTGAATTCTAGAAACACCATATATTTT.

The chain has TRBV7-3 and TRBJ2-7; 10 positions match TRBD1. Germline V gene data show CDR1 as SGHTA and CDR2 as FQGTGA. The CDR3 has 14 amino acids. With 4 bases clipped from V and 5 bases from J, the junction kept 5 bases outside the gene matches. The CDR3 region has the DNA TGTGCCAGCAGCTCATGGGACAGGGGCCACGAGCAGTACTTC. Amino acid sequence: CASSSWDRGHEQYF.

The genes are TRBV11-3 and TRBJ2-3; D is undetermined. CDR1 SGHNT and CDR2 YENEEA come from the germline V gene. This CDR3 is 15 amino acids long. Deletions cut 0 bases from V and 2 bases from J, with 9 bases between. As DNA, the CDR3 is TGTGCCAGCAGCTTAGAAGGCAAGGACACAGATACGCAGTATTTT. Amino acids: CASSLEGKDTDTQYF.

The rearrangement joins TRBV9 to TRBJ2-1, with 10 bases aligning to TRBD1. CDR1 is SGDLS and CDR2 is YYNGEE in the germline V gene. Trimming removed 4 bases from V and 10 bases from J; junction bases left unmatched: 17. The CDR3 extends over 17 amino acids. CDR3 DNA sequence: TGTGCCAGCAGCCCCAGGACCGGGACAGGGGTGTATGGAGAGCAGTTCTTC. Translation: CASSPRTGTGVYGEQFF.

V is TRBV18 and J is TRBJ1-1, with a tentative D call TRBD1 (5 bases). From germline, CDR1 is KGHSH and CDR2 LQKENI. The length of the CDR3 is 15 residues. The V gene lost 3 bases and the J gene lost 5 bases, with 16 bases spanning the gap. CDR3: CASSPQQGENTEAFF. The CDR3 bases are TGTGCCAGCTCACCCCAGCAGGGAGAAAATACTGAAGCTTTCTTT.

On this clone: Other nucleotide sequences in the sample specify the same CDR3. The chain has TRBV18 and TRBJ2-5, with no clear D. Germline-derived CDR1 and CDR2 are KGHSH and LQKENI. The CDR3 spans 13 residues. V lost 0 bases to trimming and J lost 5 bases, with 7 bases between them. The CDR3 spells CASSPPSRETQYF. The CDR3 DNA is TGTGCCAGCTCACCACCTTCCCGGGAGACCCAGTACTTC.

V is TRBV12-5 and J is TRBJ1-5, with TRBD1 matching 7 bases. The CDR3 extends over 19 amino acids. Germline assignment: CDR1 LGHNT and CDR2 FRNRAP. V dropped 0 bases and J dropped 3; count of bases not matched to a gene: 14. The CDR3 spells CASGLVRASRDSHNQPQHF. The CDR3 nucleotides read TGTGCTAGTGGTTTGGTACGGGCTAGCCGGGACAGCCACAATCAGCCCCAGCATTTT.

The chain has TRBV4-1 and TRBJ1-6, with D perhaps TRBD1 (5 bases). Germline V gene sequence: CDR1 MGHRA, CDR2 YSYEKL. The CDR3 spans 16 residues. Trimming removed 0 bases from V and 9 bases from J, with 15 bases in between. The CDR3 spells CASSQEGEWGRSPLHF. In DNA form, the CDR3 reads TGCGCCAGCAGCCAAGAAGGGGAATGGGGCCGTTCACCCCTCCACTTT.

About this clone itself: Just one base apart from a much larger clone, this may be a read error. This sequence joins TRBV7-3 and TRBJ2-1; 8 nucleotides agree with TRBD2. CDR1 and CDR2 (germline): SGHTA, FQGTGA. V shed 4 bases, J shed 6 bases, and the junction held 2 bases outside the gene matches. CDR3 length: 13 residues. The CDR3 region is CASSSGLANEQFF. Written as DNA, the CDR3 is TGTGCCAGCAGCTCCGGACTAGCCAATGAGCAGTTCTTC. The full variable domain, its missing parts supplied by reference TRBV7-3 and TRBJ2-1, is GAGVSQTPSNKVTEKGKYVELRCDPISGHTALYWYRQSLGQGPEFLIYFQGTGAADDSGLPNDRFFAVRPEGSVSTLKIQRTERGDSAVYLCASSSGLANEQFFGPGTRLTVL.

Worth noting for this clone: A much larger clone differs from this one at a single base, so this may be a read error. The V call is TRBV28, the J call TRBJ2-7, with 8 bases identical to TRBD1. Germline CDR1 is MDHEN and CDR2 is SYDVKM. The CDR3 extends over 14 amino acids. The CDR3 DNA reads as TGTGCCGGCAGGCCCAGGGGGCGTATCTACGAGCAGTACTTC. Encoded protein: CAGRPRGRIYEQYF.

J is TRBJ2-3 and V is TRBV25-1, with a possible D match to TRBD2 (5 bases). The V and J ends lost 1 base and 7 bases respectively, with 12 bases between them. The CDR3 runs to 14 residues. CDR1 MGHDK and CDR2 SYGVNS come from the germline V gene. The CDR3 sequence: CASSELGLAYTQYF. CDR3 sequence (DNA): TGTGCCAGCAGTGAATTAGGGCTAGCTTATACGCAGTATTTT.

This chain connects TRBV27 to TRBJ2-1; D possibly corresponds to TRBD1 (5 bases). From germline, CDR1 is MNHEY and CDR2 SMNVEV (reference sequence). With 3 bases removed from V and 0 bases from J, the gap between germline ends came to 18 bases. CDR3 length: 18 residues. The CDR3 protein is CASSFEQADRSSYNEQFF. The DNA for the CDR3 is TGTGCCAGCAGTTTTGAACAGGCTGATAGAAGCTCCTACAATGAGCAGTTCTTC.

The rearrangement joins TRBV19 to TRBJ1-1; 7 nucleotides match TRBD1. The CDR3 covers 15 residues. Germline V lookup: CDR1 LNHDA, CDR2 SQIVND (reference sequence). J was trimmed by 4 bases and V by 0 bases; bases with no gene match: 5. This CDR3 reads CASSIEDRVGTEAFF. The CDR3 nucleotides are TGTGCCAGTAGTATAGAAGACAGGGTTGGCACTGAAGCTTTCTTT.

The chain has TRBV6-4 and TRBJ2-1; D is ambiguous. Germline lookup yields CDR1 MRHNA and CDR2 SNTAGT. The CDR3 is 15 amino acids. V lost 2 bases and J lost 1, with 9 bases in between. Here the CDR3 reads CASSDKVDSYNEQFF. CDR3 nucleotide sequence: TGTGCCAGCAGTGACAAGGTAGATTCCTACAATGAGCAGTTCTTC.

This chain joins TRBV9 and TRBJ2-2, with 13 bases matching TRBD2. J gave up 9 bases and V 3 bases, and 14 bases lay outside the gene matches. CDR1 SGDLS and CDR2 YYNGEE come from the germline V gene. This CDR3 is 18 amino acids long. CDR3 in DNA: TGTGCCAGCAGCGCTGGACTAGCGGGGGAGACGGGGTTGAGGGAGCTGTTTTTT. This gives the protein CASSAGLAGETGLRELFF.

This rearrangement joins TRBV19 to TRBJ1-5, with 8 bases identical to TRBD1. The CDR3 is made up of 16 amino acids. V was clipped by 0 bases and J by 3 bases; unmatched bases: 4. Germline lookup yields CDR1 LNHDA and CDR2 SQIVND (reference sequence). The CDR3 sequence is CASSIDWTGNNQPQHF. The CDR3 coding sequence is TGTGCCAGTAGTATAGACTGGACAGGGAACAATCAGCCCCAGCATTTT.

The V call is TRBV28, the J call TRBJ2-1; 11 positions match TRBD1. Looked up from germline, CDR1 is MDHEN and CDR2 is SYDVKM. The CDR3 length is 16 residues. With 6 bases clipped from V and 5 bases from J, the junction kept 9 bases outside the gene matches. The CDR3 nucleotides read TGTGCCAGCAGCCGGAGGACAGGGGGCCCTCACAATGAGCAGTTCTTC. Its protein is CASSRRTGGPHNEQFF.

V usage is TRBV28 and J usage is TRBJ2-1; 10 positions match TRBD2. V trimming: 4 bases; J trimming: 8 bases; junction bases outside the gene matches: 8. CDR3 size: 15 residues. The germline gives CDR1 MDHEN, CDR2 SYDVKM. CDR3 residues: CASSWIGTSEDEQFF. DNA of the CDR3: TGTGCCAGCAGTTGGATCGGGACTAGCGAGGATGAGCAGTTCTTC.

The chain is built from TRBV5-1 and TRBJ2-7; D uncertain. V lost 4 bases, J lost 7 bases, and 15 bases lay in between. The length of the CDR3 is 13 residues. Per germline, CDR1 SGHRS and CDR2 YFSETQ. CDR3 in amino acids: CASSPRGDLEQYF. CDR3 DNA: TGCGCCAGCAGCCCTAGAGGCGACTTGGAGCAGTACTTC.

This chain links TRBV9 with TRBJ2-7; no clear D. V was pared by 0 bases and J by 2 bases, with 18 bases between. Germline V gene data show CDR1 as SGDLS and CDR2 as YYNGEE. This CDR3 contains 17 residues. For the CDR3, the DNA is TGTGCCAGCAGCGTAGCTACGAGGACCCCCAGTGCCTACGAGCAGTACTTC. Protein sequence: CASSVATRTPSAYEQYF.

A remark on this clone: In the same sample, other DNA sequences code for this CDR3. The chain carries TRBV6-5 and TRBJ1-2, with TRBD1 as a possible D gene (5 bases). V lost 5 bases and J 5 bases, leaving 6 bases between the germline ends. The CDR3 length is 11 residues. CDR1 is MNHEY, CDR2 SVGAGI, per germline. CDR3 nucleotide sequence: TGTGCCAGCAGTAAGGGGTATGGCTACACCTTC. This translates into CASSKGYGYTF.

The gene calls are TRBV5-1 and TRBJ2-2; D uncertain. Germline V lookup: CDR1 SGHRS, CDR2 YFSETQ. The ends were cut back, 4 bases at V and 1 base at J, with 8 bases in the middle. This CDR3 has 14 residues. The DNA of the CDR3 is TGCGCCAGCAGCGATCAGCAGAACACCGGGGAGCTGTTTTTT. It codes for CASSDQQNTGELFF.

This clone was seen a handful of times. With a much larger clone just one base away, this may be a read error. At the DNA level, this CDR3 is encoded by other sequences in the same sample as well. This chain joins TRBV11-2 and TRBJ2-2, with unresolved D. This CDR3 is built from 12 residues. The germline CDR1 and CDR2 sequences are SGHAT and FQNNGV. Trimming left V 3 bases short and J 2 bases short, with 1 base between. The CDR3 loop reads CASSFNTGELFF. Here the CDR3 DNA reads TGTGCCAGCAGCTTCAACACCGGGGAGCTGTTTTTT.